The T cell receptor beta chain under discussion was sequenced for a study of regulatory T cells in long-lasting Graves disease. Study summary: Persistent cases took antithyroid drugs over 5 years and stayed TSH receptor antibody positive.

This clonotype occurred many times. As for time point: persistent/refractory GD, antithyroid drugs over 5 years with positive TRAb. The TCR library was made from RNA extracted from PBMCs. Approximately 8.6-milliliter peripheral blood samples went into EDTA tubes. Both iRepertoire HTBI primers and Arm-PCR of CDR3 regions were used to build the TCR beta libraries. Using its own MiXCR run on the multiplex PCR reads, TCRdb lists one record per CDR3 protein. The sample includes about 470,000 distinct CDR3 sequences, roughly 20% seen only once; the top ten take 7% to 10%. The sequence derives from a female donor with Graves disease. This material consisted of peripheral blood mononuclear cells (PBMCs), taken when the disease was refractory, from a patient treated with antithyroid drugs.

The CDR3 nucleotides read TGCAGTGCTAGGAGAGCGGGAGGAGAGACCCAGTACTTC. Its protein is CSARRAGGETQYF. The chain joins TRBV20-1 to TRBJ2-5; 9 bases are shared with TRBD2. Per the germline V gene, CDR1 is DFQATT and CDR2 is SNEGSKA (reference sequence). V shed 3 bases, J shed 4 bases, and the junction held 3 bases outside the gene matches. CDR3 length: 13 residues.